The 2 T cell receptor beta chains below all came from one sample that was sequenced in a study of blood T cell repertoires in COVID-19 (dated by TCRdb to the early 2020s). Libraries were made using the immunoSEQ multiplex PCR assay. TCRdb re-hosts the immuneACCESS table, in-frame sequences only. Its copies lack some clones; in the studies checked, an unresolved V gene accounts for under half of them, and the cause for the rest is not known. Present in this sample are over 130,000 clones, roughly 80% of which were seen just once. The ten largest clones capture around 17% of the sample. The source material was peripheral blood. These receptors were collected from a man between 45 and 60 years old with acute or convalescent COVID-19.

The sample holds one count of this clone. The CDR3 here is CAISEQGSQGYTF. DNA for the CDR3: TGTGCCATCAGTGAACAGGGATCCCAGGGCTACACCTTC. J is TRBJ1-2 and V is TRBV10-3; possibly TRBD1 for D (6 bases). The germline V and J ends were trimmed by 3 bases and 8 bases, with 13 bases remaining between them. This CDR3 is built from 13 residues. Per the germline V gene, CDR1 is ENHRY and CDR2 is SYGVKD.

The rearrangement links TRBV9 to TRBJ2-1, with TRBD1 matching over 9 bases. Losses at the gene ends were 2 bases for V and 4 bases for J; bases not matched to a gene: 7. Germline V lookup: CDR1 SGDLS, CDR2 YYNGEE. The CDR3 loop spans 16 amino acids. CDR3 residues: CASSVKKGQGYNEQFF. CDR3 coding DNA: TGTGCCAGCAGCGTCAAAAAGGGACAGGGTTACAATGAGCAGTTCTTC.